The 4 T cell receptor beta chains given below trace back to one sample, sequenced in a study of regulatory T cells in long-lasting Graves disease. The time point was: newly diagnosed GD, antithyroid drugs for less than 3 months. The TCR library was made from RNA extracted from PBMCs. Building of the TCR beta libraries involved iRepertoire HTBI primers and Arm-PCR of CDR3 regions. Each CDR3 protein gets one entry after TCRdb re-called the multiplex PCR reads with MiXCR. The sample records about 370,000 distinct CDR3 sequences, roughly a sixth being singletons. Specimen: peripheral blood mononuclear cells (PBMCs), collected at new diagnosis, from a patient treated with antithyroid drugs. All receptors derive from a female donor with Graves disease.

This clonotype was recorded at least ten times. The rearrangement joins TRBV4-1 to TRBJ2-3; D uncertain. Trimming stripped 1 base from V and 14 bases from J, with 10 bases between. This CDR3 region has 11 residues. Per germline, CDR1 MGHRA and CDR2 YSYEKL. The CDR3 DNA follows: TGCGCCAGCAGCCAAGCGGTCCAGTGGTATTTT. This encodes CASSQAVQWYF.

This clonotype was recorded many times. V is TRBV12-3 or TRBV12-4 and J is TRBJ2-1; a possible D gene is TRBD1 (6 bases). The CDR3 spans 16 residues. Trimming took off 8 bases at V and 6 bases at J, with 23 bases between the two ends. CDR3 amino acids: CASASFRDIILNEQFF. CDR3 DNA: TGTGCCAGCGCCTCTTTCCGGGACATTATTCTCAATGAGCAGTTCTTC.

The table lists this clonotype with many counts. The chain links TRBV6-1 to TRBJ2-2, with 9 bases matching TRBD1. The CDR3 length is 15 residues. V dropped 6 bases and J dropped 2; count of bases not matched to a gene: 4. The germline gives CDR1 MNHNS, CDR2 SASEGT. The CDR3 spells CASSRGQGNTGELFF. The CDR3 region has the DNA TGTGCCAGCAGCCGGGGACAGGGTAACACCGGGGAGCTGTTTTTT.

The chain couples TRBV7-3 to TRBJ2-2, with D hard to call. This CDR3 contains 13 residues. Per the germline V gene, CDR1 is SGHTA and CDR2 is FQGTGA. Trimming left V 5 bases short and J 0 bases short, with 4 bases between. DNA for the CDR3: TGTGCCAGCAGCCAGTCGAACACCGGGGAGCTGTTTTTT. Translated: CASSQSNTGELFF.